This T cell receptor beta chain was found in a study of T cell changes during pregnancy in multiple sclerosis. Assay used: immunoSEQ multiplex PCR; TCRdb lists only in-frame clones, some missing. The sample shows 40,000 to 50,000 clones, approximately 93% of them seen only once. V gave up 5 bases and J gave up 9 bases; unmatched junction bases: 9. The CDR3 has 16 residues. Per the germline V gene, CDR1 is SGHTA and CDR2 is FQGNSA. The clonotype comes from a female donor with multiple sclerosis, enrolled in a pregnancy study. The chain employs TRBV7-2 and TRBJ2-1; 14 positions match TRBD2. The source was CD4+ T cells from peripheral blood mononuclear cells, collected in the third trimester of pregnancy. The CDR3 DNA reads as TGTGCCAGCAGCCCGGGGGGGGGACTAGCGGGAGCTGAGCAGTTCTTC. Its translation is CASSPGGGLAGAEQFF. Complete variable domain (other parts from reference TRBV7-2 and TRBJ2-1): GAGVSQSPSNKVTEKGKDVELRCDPISGHTALYWYRQSLGQGLEFLIYFQGNSAPDKSGLPSDRFSAERTGGSVSTLTIQRTQQEDSAVYLCASSPGGGLAGAEQFFGPGTRLTVL.